The sequence of this TCR beta chain was determined in a study of low-dose radiotherapy and immunotherapy resistance in tumors. About the study: Every 2 weeks, cohort 1 got 0.5 Gy, reaching 6.5 Gy to the planning target volume. The study gave patients oral aspirin 300 mg daily for four cycles from cycle 1 day 1.

This clonotype was counted many times. Both TCRalpha and TCRbeta chains were reverse transcribed with V-gene-specific primers. PCR amplification of the TCRs was performed with Phusion for 20 to 25 PCR cycles, and it relied on a constant-region primer together with a V-primer adapter. MiXCR was run by TCRdb on the reads, yielding one entry per CDR3 protein. This sample carries around 76,000 distinct CDR3 sequences, around 29% of them seen once, and the ten largest clones take roughly 10%. The time point was: before trial treatment. The donors' regimen was nivolumab, ipilimumab, aspirin, low-dose cyclophosphamide and low-dose radiotherapy. This CDR3 comprises 14 residues. Germline loops: CDR1 LNHDA, CDR2 SQIVND (reference sequence). V lost 5 bases to trimming and J lost 4 bases, with 9 bases between them.

This sequence joins TRBV19 and TRBJ1-6; tentatively, D is TRBD1 (5 bases). The receptor was derived from a female donor with ovarian cancer. The input for sequencing was PBMCs, taken before treatment. In DNA form, the CDR3 reads TGTGCCAGTAGTCCACGGACATATAATTCACCCCTCCACTTT. Its protein is CASSPRTYNSPLHF.